The 28 T cell receptor beta chains below come from one sample, sequenced in a study of T cells of healthy individuals (dated by TCRdb to the late 2010s). The method behind the library was 5' RACE. Sequencing instrument: Illumina MiSeq. TCRdb trimmed public reads at Q25 via fastp, called clones via MiXCR and kept in-frame beta chains. Here each entry gathers all rows of one CDR3 protein and keeps the most common genes and DNA. The sample table shows roughly 87,000 distinct CDR3 sequences, and about 16% are seen once. Approximately 6% of the sample is taken by the ten largest. The receptor source for this set is a human donor in good health.

This clonotype was observed a few times. The V call is TRBV28, the J call TRBJ2-5, with D maybe TRBD1 (6 bases). The V gene lost 7 bases and the J gene lost 6 bases, with 18 bases spanning the gap. The CDR3 runs 14 residues. The germline gives CDR1 MDHEN, CDR2 SYDVKM. The CDR3 nucleotides are TGTGCCAGCAATCCTCAGGGGTCTTCAAAGACCCAGTACTTC. It specifies CASNPQGSSKTQYF.

Ten or more counts support this clonotype. The chain combines TRBV28 with TRBJ1-5; D is unclear. The CDR3 spans 17 residues. V lost 1 base and J 2 bases, leaving 15 bases between the germline ends. Per germline, CDR1 MDHEN and CDR2 SYDVKM. CDR3 DNA sequence: TGTGCCAGCAGTTTATCATCGGGTTTAGGCCGCAATCAGCCCCAGCATTTT. This gives the protein CASSLSSGLGRNQPQHF.

This clonotype was seen a handful of times. The CDR3, as DNA: TGTGCCAGCAGCTTAGAGGGGGGAGACACCGGGGAGCTGTTTTTT. Translating it yields CASSLEGGDTGELFF. The chain uses TRBV7-6 and TRBJ2-2; either TRBD1 or TRBD2 may fit D (6 bases each). Germline V gene lookup returns CDR1 SGHVS and CDR2 FNYEAQ. CDR3 size: 15 residues. Trimming pared 1 base from V and 3 bases from J, leaving 9 bases between.

The table lists this clonotype with a count of one. A read error may be the cause here, since a much bigger clone is one base away. CDR3 sequence (DNA): TGCAGTGCGGAAACAGTGGGGAGTGGGTACTACGAGCAGTACTTC. This sequence encodes CSAETVGSGYYEQYF. The genes are TRBV20-1 and TRBJ2-7; TRBD2 might be the D (5 bases). In germline, CDR1 is DFQATT, CDR2 SNEGSKA (reference sequence). Trimming removed 6 bases from V and 3 bases from J, with 21 bases in between. The CDR3 is made up of 15 amino acids.

This chain joins TRBV6-1 and TRBJ2-2; TRBD2 aligns across 7 bases. CDR3 length: 14 amino acids. CDR1 and CDR2 (germline): MNHNS, SASEGT. Unmatched junction bases numbered 8, after V lost 6 bases and J lost 7 bases. CDR3 in amino acids: CASRSGTGDGELFF. The CDR3 DNA reads as TGTGCCAGCAGGAGCGGGACTGGGGACGGGGAGCTGTTTTTT.

The gene calls are TRBV7-2 and TRBJ2-3, with TRBD2 matching 9 bases. The CDR3 totals 15 residues. Trimming took 3 bases from V and 4 from J; bases not matched to a gene: 5. The V gene's germline CDR1 is SGHTA and CDR2 FQGNSA. CDR3 sequence (DNA): TGTGCCAGCAGCTTTCGCGGGGGGGCCGCAGATACGCAGTATTTT. Translated, it gives CASSFRGGAADTQYF.

This clonotype occurred once. The genes are TRBV4-2 and TRBJ2-1, with D uncertain. The V gene's germline CDR1 is LGHNA and CDR2 YNFKEQ. The V end lost 3 bases, the J end lost 7 bases, and 16 bases lay between the germline ends. CDR3 size: 15 residues. The CDR3 sequence: CASSHVHGLGNEQFF. The CDR3 nucleotides read TGTGCCAGCAGCCACGTACACGGGCTTGGGAATGAGCAGTTCTTC.

This clonotype was observed a handful of times. The V gene is TRBV7-2, the J gene TRBJ1-3; D is possibly TRBD1 (5 bases). V gave up 6 bases and J gave up 4 bases, with 16 bases separating them. Germline-derived CDR1 and CDR2 are SGHTA and FQGNSA. CDR3 length: 15 residues. CDR3 loop: CASRETAALGNTIYF. The CDR3 DNA sequence: TGTGCCAGCAGGGAGACAGCGGCCTTGGGAAACACCATATATTTT.

The chain links TRBV28 to TRBJ1-1, with 8 bases aligning to TRBD1. Losses at the gene ends were 5 bases for V and 5 bases for J; bases not matched to a gene: 13. Germline values: CDR1 MDHEN, CDR2 SYDVKM. This CDR3 is built from 16 residues. Here the CDR3 reads CASSPAGTGGGTEAFF. As DNA, the CDR3 is TGTGCCAGCAGTCCTGCCGGGACAGGTGGGGGAACTGAAGCTTTCTTT.

The gene calls are TRBV4-1 and TRBJ2-7; a possible D gene is TRBD2 (6 bases). There are 18 residues in the CDR3. Per germline, CDR1 MGHRA and CDR2 YSYEKL. The V gene lost 4 bases and the J gene lost 0 bases, with 22 bases spanning the gap. CDR3 sequence reads: CASSLQAVTGAYSYEQYF. The CDR3 region has the DNA TGCGCCAGCAGCCTCCAGGCAGTAACGGGAGCATACTCCTACGAGCAGTACTTC.

The genes are TRBV6-2 or TRBV6-3 and TRBJ2-1; D possibly corresponds to TRBD1 (5 bases). The length of the CDR3 is 15 residues. Germline V gene sequence: CDR1 MNHEY, CDR2 SVGEGT. The V and J ends lost 6 bases and 0 bases respectively, with 12 bases between them. This CDR3 reads CASSPTVTSYNEQFF. The CDR3 DNA sequence: TGTGCCAGCAGCCCGACAGTCACCTCCTACAATGAGCAGTTCTTC.

This chain connects TRBV6-6 to TRBJ2-1; the match to TRBD1 covers 11 bases. The V gene end was trimmed by 6 bases and the J gene end by 7 bases; junction bases not matched to a gene: 8. Germline-derived CDR1 and CDR2 are MNHNY and SVGAGI (reference sequence). The CDR3 extends over 15 amino acids. The chain's CDR3 is CASSLWTGGWNEQFF. CDR3 DNA: TGTGCCAGCAGCTTGTGGACAGGGGGCTGGAATGAGCAGTTCTTC.

This chain links TRBV14 with TRBJ1-1; D unresolved. This CDR3 spans 13 amino acids. Trimming shortened V by 10 bases and J by 3 bases, and 15 bases separated the two germline ends. CDR1 and CDR2 (germline): SGHDN, FVKESK. The CDR3 DNA reads as TGTGCCATCCGGGCCATCCGGGACACTGAAGCTTTCTTT. Residues: CAIRAIRDTEAFF.

This clonotype has just a few counts. The chain joins TRBV29-1 to TRBJ2-2, with 8 bases matching TRBD1. Germline lookup yields CDR1 SQVTM and CDR2 ANQGSEA. V was pared by 7 bases and J by 2 bases, with 9 bases of the junction left unmatched. CDR3 length: 15 residues. This CDR3 is CSAPAGQDNTGELFF. The DNA of the CDR3 is TGCAGCGCCCCGGCGGGACAGGACAACACCGGGGAGCTGTTTTTT.

The chain has TRBV6-1 and TRBJ1-2; D is ambiguous. The germline V gene has CDR1 MNHNS and CDR2 SASEGT. V lost 3 bases and J 4 bases, leaving 6 bases between the germline ends. CDR3 length: 12 amino acids. The CDR3 coding sequence is TGTGCCAGCAGTGACACATTCTATGGCTACACCTTC. Translating gives CASSDTFYGYTF.

The V gene is TRBV6-5, the J gene TRBJ1-5; D gene unclear. Germline V CDR1 and CDR2: MNHEY, SVGAGI. This CDR3 is 13 amino acids long. The ends were cut back, 4 bases at V and 5 bases at J, with 9 bases in the middle. The CDR3 nucleotides are TGTGCCAGCAGTTCCCAGTCTTATCAGCCCCAGCATTTT. It is translated as CASSSQSYQPQHF.

This clonotype was detected many times. This chain links TRBV10-3 with TRBJ1-1; D not resolved. V lost 11 bases, J lost 2 bases, and 15 bases lay in between. CDR1 and CDR2 (germline): ENHRY, SYGVKD. The CDR3 runs 13 residues. The CDR3 DNA is TGTGCCTCAACACGCACAGCCAACACTGAAGCTTTCTTT. Translation: CASTRTANTEAFF.

This clonotype was recorded many times. The DNA of the CDR3 is TGTGCCAGCAGCCAAGGTAACAGCAACAATGAGCAGTTCTTC. It yields the protein CASSQGNSNNEQFF. V usage is TRBV3-1 and J usage is TRBJ2-1; D not resolved. The CDR3 is 14 amino acids. The V end lost 1 base, the J end lost 5 bases, and 9 bases lay between the germline ends. The germline V gene has CDR1 LGHDT and CDR2 YNNKEL (reference sequence).

Only a few counts were recorded for this clonotype. The rearrangement joins TRBV6-1 to TRBJ1-5, with D possibly matching TRBD1 (5 bases). The germline V gene has CDR1 MNHNS and CDR2 SASEGT. The CDR3 covers 14 residues. The V gene lost 6 bases and the J gene lost 7 bases, with 16 bases spanning the gap. The CDR3 loop reads CASRGSAGKQPQHF. CDR3 coding DNA: TGTGCCAGCAGAGGGTCGGCAGGGAAGCAGCCCCAGCATTTT.

CDR3 residues: CASSPRQEVETQYF. CDR3 in DNA: TGTGCCAGCAGTCCTCGACAGGAGGTAGAGACCCAGTACTTC. The chain is built from TRBV27 and TRBJ2-5; TRBD1 might be the D (6 bases). The CDR3 has 14 residues. The ends were cut back, 5 bases at V and 4 bases at J, with 14 bases in the middle. CDR1 is MNHEY, CDR2 SMNVEV, per germline (reference sequence).

This chain uses TRBV19 with TRBJ2-3; 12 nucleotides line up with TRBD1. With 3 bases clipped from V and 3 bases from J, the junction kept 7 bases outside the gene matches. This CDR3 spans 17 amino acids. Germline V gene lookup returns CDR1 LNHDA and CDR2 SQIVND (reference sequence). CDR3 sequence (DNA): TGTGCCAGTAGTATTCTGGGACAGGGGGCGATAACAGATACGCAGTATTTT. It codes for CASSILGQGAITDTQYF.

This clonotype showed up many times. V and J are TRBV4-1 and TRBJ2-3; D not certain. CDR1 is MGHRA, CDR2 YSYEKL, per germline. The CDR3 consists of 15 residues. The ends were cut back, 0 bases at V and 2 bases at J, with 9 bases in the middle. CDR3: CASSQEGTLTDTQYF. The CDR3 nucleotides are TGCGCCAGCAGCCAAGAAGGAACCCTCACAGATACGCAGTATTTT.

The table lists this clonotype with many counts. The chain joins TRBV6-6 to TRBJ2-6; D is possibly TRBD2 (5 bases). Germline CDR1 reads MNHNY; CDR2 reads SVGAGI (reference sequence). V lost 10 bases and J lost 1, with 11 bases in between. The CDR3 extends over 14 amino acids. This CDR3 is CATSTGSGANVLTF. The DNA for the CDR3 is TGTGCCACTTCAACGGGATCTGGGGCCAACGTCCTGACTTTC.

This clonotype was seen ten or more times. CDR3 coding DNA: TGTGCCAGCAGCGTAGCTGGCGGGGGATACAATGAGCAGTTCTTC. Translating gives CASSVAGGGYNEQFF. The chain joins TRBV9 to TRBJ2-1; 7 nucleotides agree with TRBD2. Germline lookup yields CDR1 SGDLS and CDR2 YYNGEE. The CDR3 spans 15 residues. V was pared by 0 bases and J by 4 bases, with 4 bases of the junction left unmatched. The whole variable domain, remainder taken from reference TRBV9 and TRBJ2-1, is DSGVTQTPKHLITATGQRVTLRCSPRSGDLSVYWYQQSLDQGLQFLIQYYNGEERAKGNILERFSAQQFPDLHSELNLSSLELGDSALYFCASSVAGGGYNEQFFGPGTRLTVL.

CDR3 residues: CASSIRTGPNSPLHF. CDR3 coding DNA: TGTGCCAGCAGTATCCGGACAGGGCCCAATTCACCCCTCCACTTT. V and J are TRBV12-3 or TRBV12-4 and TRBJ1-6; 8 nucleotides match TRBD1. The CDR3 has 15 amino acids. V shed 5 bases, J shed 7 bases, and the junction held 7 bases outside the gene matches.

The V gene is TRBV6-5, the J gene TRBJ2-3; 10 bases agree with TRBD2. CDR1 MNHEY and CDR2 SVGAGI come from the germline V gene. V was pared by 2 bases and J by 4 bases, with 12 bases of the junction left unmatched. The CDR3 is made up of 18 amino acids. This chain's CDR3 is CASSYSVPSGGPADTQYF. The CDR3 DNA follows: TGTGCCAGCAGTTACAGTGTACCTAGCGGGGGTCCCGCAGATACGCAGTATTTT.

Remarks on this clonotype: This may stem from a read error, because a much larger clone lies one nucleotide away. V is TRBV3-1 and J is TRBJ2-2; D call uncertain. The CDR3 extends over 14 amino acids. CDR1 LGHDT and CDR2 YNNKEL come from the germline V gene (reference sequence). The CDR3 spells CASGQFHRTGELFF. The CDR3 DNA sequence: TGTGCCAGCGGCCAATTTCATAGAACCGGGGAGCTGTTTTTT.

This clonotype was seen a handful of times. The chain carries TRBV20-1 and TRBJ2-3; TRBD2 matches at 11 bases. The trim removed 6 bases at V and 5 bases at J, leaving 10 bases unmatched. CDR1 and CDR2 (germline): DFQATT, SNEGSKA (reference sequence). The CDR3 length is 15 residues. CDR3 bases: TGCAGTGCCACCAGCACTAGCGGGAGTCTAGATACGCAGTATTTT. Its protein product is CSATSTSGSLDTQYF.